This T cell receptor beta chain was sequenced in a study of shared clonotypes between healthy human individuals. Turning to the study itself: Used for every donor were three CD4 naive, three CD4 memory, two CD8 naive and one CD8 memory plate.

The germline gives CDR1 SEHNR, CDR2 FQNEAQ (reference sequence). The CDR3 sequence is 12 residues long. V was clipped by 3 bases and J by 5 bases, with 6 bases between them. This clone has a single count. Its antigen is unknown. Findings of the study overall: For sorted subsets, rarefaction showed incomplete sequencing despite large depth. Clonotypes which were not shared had lower generation probabilities than clonotypes that all four donors shared.

Libraries were prepared by immunoSEQ multiplex PCR; TCRdb keeps only in-frame clonotypes and omits some of them. The sample consists of some 1.5 million clones, roughly 96% of them appearing once. The TCR originated in a man aged 30-40 years in good health. V usage is TRBV7-9 and J usage is TRBJ2-3; no definite D call. The sequencing input was naive CD4+ T cells sorted from blood. Noted subset: CD45RA+ positively selected. CDR3 region: CASSFTEDTQYF. In nucleotides, the CDR3 is TGTGCCAGCAGCTTTACAGAAGATACGCAGTATTTT.